This TCR beta chain was sequenced for a study of CD8 T cells in ankylosing spondylitis. Study results and limitations: Reportedly, significant enrichment of disease-linked clones occurred in matched ankylosing spondylitis synovial fluid. There was a TCR beta motif, made of eight highly homologous variants, that appeared characteristic of ankylosing spondylitis blood. Relatively rare in peripheral blood, disease-linked clones were also CD8+. Some of these motif variants have turned up before, in reports on reactive arthritis synovial fluid and blood.

The sample holds many counts of this clonotype. The antigen is undetermined. By quantitative 5'-RACE with molecular barcodes, the TCR beta libraries were made. A single record per CDR3 protein comes from TCRdb applying MiXCR to the 5' RACE reads. The repertoire holds 700,000 to 1,000,000 distinct CDR3 sequences, about 12% seen once, with about 0.49% in the top ten. The sample was blood, either unsorted or a sorted T cell fraction (not recorded which). This receptor was identified in a male donor with ankylosing spondylitis.

This CDR3 is CASSFGRSGNTIYF. The CDR3 bases are TGTGCCAGCAGTTTCGGTCGGTCTGGAAACACCATATATTTT. The J gene is TRBJ1-3, the V gene TRBV12-3 or TRBV12-4, with D uncertain. The length of the CDR3 is 14 residues. With 3 bases removed from V and 1 base from J, the gap between germline ends came to 7 bases.